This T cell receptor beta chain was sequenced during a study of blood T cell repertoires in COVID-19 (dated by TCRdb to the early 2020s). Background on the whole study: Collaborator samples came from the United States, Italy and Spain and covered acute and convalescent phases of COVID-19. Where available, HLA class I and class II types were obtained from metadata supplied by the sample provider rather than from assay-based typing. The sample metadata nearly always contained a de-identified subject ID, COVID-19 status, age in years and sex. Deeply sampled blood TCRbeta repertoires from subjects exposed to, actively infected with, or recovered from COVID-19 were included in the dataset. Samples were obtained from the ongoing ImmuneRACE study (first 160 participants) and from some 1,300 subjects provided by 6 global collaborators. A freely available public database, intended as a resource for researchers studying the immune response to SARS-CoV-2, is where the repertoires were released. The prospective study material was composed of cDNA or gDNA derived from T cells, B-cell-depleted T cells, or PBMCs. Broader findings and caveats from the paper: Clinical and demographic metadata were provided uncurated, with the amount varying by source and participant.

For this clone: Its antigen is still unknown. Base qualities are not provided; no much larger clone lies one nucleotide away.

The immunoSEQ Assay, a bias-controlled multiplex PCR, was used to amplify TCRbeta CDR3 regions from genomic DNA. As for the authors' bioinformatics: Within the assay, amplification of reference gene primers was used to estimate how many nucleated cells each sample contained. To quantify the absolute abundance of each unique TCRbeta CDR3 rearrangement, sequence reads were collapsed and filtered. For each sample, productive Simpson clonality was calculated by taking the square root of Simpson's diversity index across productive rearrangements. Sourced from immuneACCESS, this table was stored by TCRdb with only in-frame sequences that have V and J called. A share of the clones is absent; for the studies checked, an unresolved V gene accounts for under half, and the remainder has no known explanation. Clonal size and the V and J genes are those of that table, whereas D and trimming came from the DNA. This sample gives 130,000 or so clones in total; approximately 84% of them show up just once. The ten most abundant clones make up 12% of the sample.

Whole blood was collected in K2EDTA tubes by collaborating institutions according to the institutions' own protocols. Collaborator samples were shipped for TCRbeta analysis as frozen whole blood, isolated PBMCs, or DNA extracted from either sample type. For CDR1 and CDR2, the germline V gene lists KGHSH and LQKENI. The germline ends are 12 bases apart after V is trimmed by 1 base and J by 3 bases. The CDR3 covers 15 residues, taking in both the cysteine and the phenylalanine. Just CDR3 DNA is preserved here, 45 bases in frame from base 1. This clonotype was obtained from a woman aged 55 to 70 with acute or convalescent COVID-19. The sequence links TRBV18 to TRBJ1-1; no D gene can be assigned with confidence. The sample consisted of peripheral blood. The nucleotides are TGTGCCAGCTCACCACGCATTCTCGGGGACACTGAAGCTTTCTTT. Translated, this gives CASSPRILGDTEAFF. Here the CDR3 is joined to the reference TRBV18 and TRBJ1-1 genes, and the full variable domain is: NAGVMQNPRHLVRRRGQEARLRCSPMKGHSHVYWYRQLPEEGLKFMVYLQKENIIDESGMPKERFSAEFPKEGPSILRIQQVVRGDSAAYFCASSPRILGDTEAFFGQGTRLTVV.